This T cell receptor (beta chain) emerged from a study of cytotoxic CD8 clonotypes in ibrutinib-treated CLL (dated by TCRdb to the early 2020s). Regarding the research as a whole: The cohort was composed of around twelve relapsed/refractory and roughly 14 treatment-naive patients; IGHV unmutated status was identified in under 18 patients. Partial responses were observed in some 24 patients and complete responses in 2; after a median follow-up of about 69 months, remission was maintained in approximately 14 patients and progression was observed in some 12. Samples at response were collected after a median of about twelve months of treatment, with a range of about 6 to 40 months. An average of approximately 260,000 productive templates and 80,000 to 100,000 productive rearrangements was obtained per sample. Longitudinal samples were obtainable from 26 of the 86 participants in the trial. Cryopreserved peripheral blood mononuclear cells were obtained before treatment, at response, and at either sustained remission or disease progression. Every sample from remission and from progressive disease was obtained while the patients were still on ibrutinib. Paper-wide results and their limitations: Baseline clonality exceeded that of age-matched healthy donors and correlated strongly with circulating CD8+ T-cell counts. Lymph node repertoires were not examined, and the timing of sampling was not matched between patients in sustained remission and those whose disease progressed. Clonality rose at ibrutinib response, remained stable during sustained remission, and dropped back toward baseline at progression. Public clonotypes were found to be uncommon and were observed to contract or remain stable during treatment; the increase in clonality was shown to reflect expansion of private clonotypes at ibrutinib response.

CDR1 and CDR2 are drawn from the germline V gene (reference sequence): SEHNR, FQNEAQ. V drops 0 bases and J drops 0 bases, leaving 12 bases in between. The CDR3, cysteine through phenylalanine, is 17 amino acids long. Of all the DNA, just the CDR3 is kept, 51 bases in frame from base 1. Each clonotype received, on average, 10x coverage in deep resolution sequencing performed on a MiSeq, where the target depth lay between 1 in 1 million and 1 in 200,000 T cells. TCR beta libraries were generated with the immunoSEQ hsTCRB Kit. In the authors' own workflow: The data were analyzed with ImmunoSEQ Analyzer and ImmunoSEQ Data Assistant, and V, D and J gene assignments followed IMGT definitions. Clonality was computed as one minus normalized Shannon entropy of productive rearrangement frequencies, ranging from 0 to 1. Only overrepresented clonotypes making up at least 0.05% of each patient's repertoire were included in the public clonotype analysis. More than ten repertoires from age-matched healthy donors, obtained from immuneACCESS, served as clonality controls. TCRdb stores this immuneACCESS table with in-frame sequences only. Part of the clones is absent; in the studies checked, under half of the shortfall reflects unresolved V genes, and no reason is known for the rest. Clone size and V and J calls were adopted from that table, with D and trimming inferred from the DNA. Within this sample are 270,000 or so clones, with roughly four fifths of them counted one time only. Around 5.1% of the sample is taken by the ten largest.

About this clone: Its antigen remains undetermined. The record has no base qualities; no much larger clone is one base away.

What the time point label conveys for this sample: progressive disease on ibrutinib. Roughly 1.9 micrograms of genomic DNA were extracted from cryopreserved PBMCs for TCR beta library preparation. High-throughput TCR beta sequencing was performed on longitudinal blood samples from CLL patients receiving ibrutinib monotherapy. The patients took part in an open-label, single-center phase 2 trial of ibrutinib monotherapy. This material consisted of PBMCs, taken at disease progression, from a patient treated with ibrutinib. This clonotype was sampled from a human donor with chronic lymphocytic leukemia. The rearranged segments are TRBV7-9 and TRBJ2-4; no D segment can be confidently identified. The bases read TGTGCCAGCAGCTTAGCACACTCAGGCCGAGCCAAAAACATTCAGTACTTC. Translated, this is CASSLAHSGRAKNIQYF.